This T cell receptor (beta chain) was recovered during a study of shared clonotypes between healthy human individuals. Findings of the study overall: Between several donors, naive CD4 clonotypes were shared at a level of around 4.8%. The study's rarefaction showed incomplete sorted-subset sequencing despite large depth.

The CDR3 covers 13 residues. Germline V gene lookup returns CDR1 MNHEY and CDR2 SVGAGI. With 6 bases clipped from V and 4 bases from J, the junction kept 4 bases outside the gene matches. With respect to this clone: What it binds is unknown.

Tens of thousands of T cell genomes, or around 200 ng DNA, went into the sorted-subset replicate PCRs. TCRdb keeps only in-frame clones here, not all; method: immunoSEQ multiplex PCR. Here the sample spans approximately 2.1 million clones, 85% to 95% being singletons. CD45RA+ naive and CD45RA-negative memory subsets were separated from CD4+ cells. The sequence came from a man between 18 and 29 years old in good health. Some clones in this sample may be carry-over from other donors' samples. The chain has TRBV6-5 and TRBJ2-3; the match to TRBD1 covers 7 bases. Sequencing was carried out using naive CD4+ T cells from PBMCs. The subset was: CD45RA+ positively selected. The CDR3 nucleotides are TGTGCCAGCAGCCCCGGACAGGCAGATACGCAGTATTTT. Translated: CASSPGQADTQYF.